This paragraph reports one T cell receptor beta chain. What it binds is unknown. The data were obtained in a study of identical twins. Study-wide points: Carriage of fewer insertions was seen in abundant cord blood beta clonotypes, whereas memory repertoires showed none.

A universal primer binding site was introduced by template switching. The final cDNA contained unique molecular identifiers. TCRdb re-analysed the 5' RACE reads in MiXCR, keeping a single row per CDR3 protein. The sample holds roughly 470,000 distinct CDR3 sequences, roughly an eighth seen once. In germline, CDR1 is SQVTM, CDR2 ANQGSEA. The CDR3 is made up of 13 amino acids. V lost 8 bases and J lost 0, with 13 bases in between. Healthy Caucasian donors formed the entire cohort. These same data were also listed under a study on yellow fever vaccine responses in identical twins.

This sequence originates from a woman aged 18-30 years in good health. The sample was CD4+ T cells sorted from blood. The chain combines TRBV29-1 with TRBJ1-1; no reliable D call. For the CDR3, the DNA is TGCAGCTTCAGGAAACAGATGAACACTGAAGCTTTCTTT. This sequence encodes CSFRKQMNTEAFF.